This T cell receptor beta chain was sequenced during a study of blood T cells in healthy people across ages. The V segment lost 7 bases and the J segment 1 base; nucleotides outside the gene matches: 4. Germline V lookup: CDR1 SGHRS, CDR2 YFSETQ. The CDR3 extends over 14 amino acids. The authors ran a second PCR of about 6 to 12 cycles using a sample-barcoded 5' primer and a J-beta primer mix. Using its own MiXCR run on the 5' RACE reads, TCRdb lists one record per CDR3 protein. This table has 600,000 or so distinct CDR3 sequences, 21% appearing once. This clonotype has a count of ten or more. The TCR comes from a man between 65 and 80 years old in good health. The sequencing sample was made of blood. The V and J genes are TRBV5-1 and TRBJ2-3; the match to TRBD2 covers 9 bases. The CDR3 DNA is TGCGCCAGCGAGGCTAGCGGGGGCACAGATACGCAGTATTTT. Protein sequence: CASEASGGTDTQYF.